This TCR beta chain stems from a study of blood T cell repertoires in COVID-19. Overall study: The United States, Italy and Spain supplied acute and convalescent COVID-19 samples. In each case, the material was cDNA or gDNA derived from T cells, B-cell-depleted T cells, or PBMCs.

In the study's own analysis: Estimation of nucleated cell counts was performed using reference gene primer amplification. Data came from immunoSEQ multiplex PCR; TCRdb stores just in-frame clones and leaves some out. The V and J calls and clone size are taken from that table; D and trimming were inferred from the DNA. Here the sample spans 120,000 to 150,000 clones, over 80% being singletons. This CDR3 comprises 12 residues. Germline V lookup: CDR1 KGHSH, CDR2 LQKENI. V dropped 3 bases and J dropped 8; count of bases not matched to a gene: 1. The V and J genes are TRBV18 and TRBJ2-1; 7 nucleotides line up with TRBD1. The sample comprised peripheral blood. The clonotype originates from a woman aged 40 to 50 with active or convalescent COVID-19. The chain's CDR3 is CASSPTGYEQFF. The CDR3 DNA follows: TGTGCCAGCTCACCGACAGGGTATGAGCAGTTCTTC.